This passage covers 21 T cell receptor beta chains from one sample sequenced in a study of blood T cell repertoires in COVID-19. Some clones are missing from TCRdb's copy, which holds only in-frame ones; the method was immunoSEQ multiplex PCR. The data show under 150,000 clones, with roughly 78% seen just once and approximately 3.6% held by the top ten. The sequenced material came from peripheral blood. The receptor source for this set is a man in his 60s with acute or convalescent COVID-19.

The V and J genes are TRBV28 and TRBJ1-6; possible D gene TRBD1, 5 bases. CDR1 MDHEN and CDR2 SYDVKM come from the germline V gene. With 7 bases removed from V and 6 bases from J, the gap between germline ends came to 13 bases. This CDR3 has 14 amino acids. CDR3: CASTAGPGNSPLHF. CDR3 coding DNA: TGTGCCAGCACGGCGGGACCGGGTAATTCACCCCTCCACTTT.

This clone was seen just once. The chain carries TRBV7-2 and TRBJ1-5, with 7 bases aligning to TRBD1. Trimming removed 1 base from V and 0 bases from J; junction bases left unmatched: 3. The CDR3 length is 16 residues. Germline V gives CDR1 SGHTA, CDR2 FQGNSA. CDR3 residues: CASSLEGARSNQPQHF. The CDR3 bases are TGTGCCAGCAGCTTAGAGGGGGCACGTAGCAATCAGCCCCAGCATTTT.

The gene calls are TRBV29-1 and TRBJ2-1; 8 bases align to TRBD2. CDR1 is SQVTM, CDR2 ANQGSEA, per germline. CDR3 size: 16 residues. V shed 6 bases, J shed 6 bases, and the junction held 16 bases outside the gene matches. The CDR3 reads CSVPAAPGGLVNEQFF. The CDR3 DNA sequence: TGCAGCGTCCCCGCCGCGCCGGGAGGGCTCGTCAATGAGCAGTTCTTC.

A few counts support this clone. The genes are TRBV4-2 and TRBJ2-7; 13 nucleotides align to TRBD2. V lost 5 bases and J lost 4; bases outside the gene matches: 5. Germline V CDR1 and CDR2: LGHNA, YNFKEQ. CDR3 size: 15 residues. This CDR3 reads CASSLEGLAGYEQYF. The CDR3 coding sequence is TGTGCCAGCAGCTTGGAGGGACTAGCGGGATACGAGCAGTACTTC.

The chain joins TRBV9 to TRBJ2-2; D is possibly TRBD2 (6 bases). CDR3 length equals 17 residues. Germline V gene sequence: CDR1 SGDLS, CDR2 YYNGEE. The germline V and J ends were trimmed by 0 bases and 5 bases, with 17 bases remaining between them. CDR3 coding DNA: TGTGCCAGCAGCGTAGTGTCCGGGAGACTAGATACCGGGGAGCTGTTTTTT. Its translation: CASSVVSGRLDTGELFF.

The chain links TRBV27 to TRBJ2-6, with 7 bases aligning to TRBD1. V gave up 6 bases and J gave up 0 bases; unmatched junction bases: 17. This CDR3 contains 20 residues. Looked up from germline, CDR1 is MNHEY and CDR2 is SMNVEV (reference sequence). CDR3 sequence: CASRITGVGLKSSGANVLTF. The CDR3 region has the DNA TGTGCCAGCAGGATCACAGGGGTCGGCCTCAAAAGCTCTGGGGCCAACGTCCTGACTTTC.

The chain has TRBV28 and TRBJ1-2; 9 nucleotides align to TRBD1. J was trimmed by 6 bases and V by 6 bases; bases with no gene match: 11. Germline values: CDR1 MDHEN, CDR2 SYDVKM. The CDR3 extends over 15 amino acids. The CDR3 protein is CASSPRTGAGDGYTF. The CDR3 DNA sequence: TGTGCCAGCAGCCCCAGGACAGGGGCGGGAGATGGCTACACCTTC.

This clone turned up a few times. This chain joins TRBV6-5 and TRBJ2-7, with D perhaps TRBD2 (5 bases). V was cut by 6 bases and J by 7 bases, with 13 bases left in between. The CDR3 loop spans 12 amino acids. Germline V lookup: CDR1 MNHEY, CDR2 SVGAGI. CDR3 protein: CASRSWTEEQYF. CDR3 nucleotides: TGTGCCAGCAGGTCTTGGACTGAGGAGCAGTACTTC.

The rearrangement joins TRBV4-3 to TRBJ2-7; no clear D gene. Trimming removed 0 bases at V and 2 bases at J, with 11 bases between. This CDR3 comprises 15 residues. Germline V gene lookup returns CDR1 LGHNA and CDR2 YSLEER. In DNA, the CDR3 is TGCGCCAGCAGCCAAGAAGCCGGGTCGCCCTACGAGCAGTACTTC. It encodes CASSQEAGSPYEQYF.

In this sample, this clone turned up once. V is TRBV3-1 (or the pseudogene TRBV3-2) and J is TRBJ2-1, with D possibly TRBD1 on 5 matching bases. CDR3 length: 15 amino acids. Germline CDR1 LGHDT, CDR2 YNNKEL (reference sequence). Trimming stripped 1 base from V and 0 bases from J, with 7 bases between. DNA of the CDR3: TGTGCCAGCAGCCAAGGGGGCTACTCCTACAATGAGCAGTTCTTC. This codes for CASSQGGYSYNEQFF.

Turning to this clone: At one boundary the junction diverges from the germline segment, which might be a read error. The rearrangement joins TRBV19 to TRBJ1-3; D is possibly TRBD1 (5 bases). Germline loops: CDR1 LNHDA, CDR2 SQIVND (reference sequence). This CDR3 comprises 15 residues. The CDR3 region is CASTTTVASRNTIYF. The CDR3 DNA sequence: TGTGCCAGTACCACGACAGTTGCCTCTAGAAACACCATATATTTT.

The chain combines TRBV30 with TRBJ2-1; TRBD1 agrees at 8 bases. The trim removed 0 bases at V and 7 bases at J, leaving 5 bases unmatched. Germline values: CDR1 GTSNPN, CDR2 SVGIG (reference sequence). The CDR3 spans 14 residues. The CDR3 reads CAWSVSDRVNEQFF. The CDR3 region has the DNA TGTGCCTGGAGTGTATCGGACAGGGTTAATGAGCAGTTCTTC.

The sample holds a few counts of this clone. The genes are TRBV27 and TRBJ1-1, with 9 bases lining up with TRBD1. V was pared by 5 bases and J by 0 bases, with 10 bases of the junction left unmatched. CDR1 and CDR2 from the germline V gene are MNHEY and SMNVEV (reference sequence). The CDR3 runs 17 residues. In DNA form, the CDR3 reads TGTGCCAGCAGTCCCACGGACAGGGGCGCCATGAACACTGAAGCTTTCTTT. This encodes CASSPTDRGAMNTEAFF.

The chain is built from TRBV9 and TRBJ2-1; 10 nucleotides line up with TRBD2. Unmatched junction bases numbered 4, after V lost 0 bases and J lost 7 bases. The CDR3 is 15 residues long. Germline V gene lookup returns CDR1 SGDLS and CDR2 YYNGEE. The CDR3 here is CASSVVPSGSNEQFF. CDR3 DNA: TGTGCCAGCAGCGTAGTCCCTAGCGGGAGTAATGAGCAGTTCTTC.

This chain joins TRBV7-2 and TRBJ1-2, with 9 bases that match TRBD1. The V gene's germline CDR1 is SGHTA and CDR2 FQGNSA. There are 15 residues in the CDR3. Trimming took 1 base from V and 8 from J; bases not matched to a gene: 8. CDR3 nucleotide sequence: TGTGCCAGCAGCTTAGGGGACAGGGTGAGCGTGGGCTACACCTTC. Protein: CASSLGDRVSVGYTF.

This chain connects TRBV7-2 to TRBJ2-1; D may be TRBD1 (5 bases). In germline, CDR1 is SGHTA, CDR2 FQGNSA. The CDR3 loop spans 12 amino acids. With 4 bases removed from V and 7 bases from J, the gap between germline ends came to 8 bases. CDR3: CASSSRQNEQFF. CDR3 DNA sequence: TGTGCCAGCAGCTCCCGACAGAATGAGCAGTTCTTC.

In DNA, the CDR3 is TGTGCCAGCAGTCTTCGATCCAGGGAACAGTACTTC. Translation: CASSLRSREQYF. The chain uses TRBV28 and TRBJ2-7; D perhaps matches TRBD1 (5 bases). With 5 bases removed from V and 10 bases from J, the gap between germline ends came to 15 bases. CDR3 length equals 12 residues. Germline CDR1 reads MDHEN; CDR2 reads SYDVKM.

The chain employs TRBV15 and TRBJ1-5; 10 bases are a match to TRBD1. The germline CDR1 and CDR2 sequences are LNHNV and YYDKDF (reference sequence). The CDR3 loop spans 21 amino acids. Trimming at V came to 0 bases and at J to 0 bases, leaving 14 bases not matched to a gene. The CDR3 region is CATSREAKADRGTYSNQPQHF. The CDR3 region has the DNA TGTGCCACCAGCAGAGAGGCCAAGGCGGACAGGGGGACCTATAGCAATCAGCCCCAGCATTTT.

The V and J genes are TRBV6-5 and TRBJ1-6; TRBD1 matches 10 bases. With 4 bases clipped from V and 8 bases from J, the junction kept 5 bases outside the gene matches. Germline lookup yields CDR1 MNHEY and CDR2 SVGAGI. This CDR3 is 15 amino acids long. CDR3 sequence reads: CASSSGQGDYSPLHF. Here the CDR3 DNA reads TGTGCCAGCAGTTCCGGACAGGGGGACTATTCACCCCTCCACTTT.

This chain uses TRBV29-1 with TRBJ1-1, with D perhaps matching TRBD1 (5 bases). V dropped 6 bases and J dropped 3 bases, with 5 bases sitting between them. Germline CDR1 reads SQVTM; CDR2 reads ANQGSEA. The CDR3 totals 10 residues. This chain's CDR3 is CSVRDTEAFF. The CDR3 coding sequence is TGCAGCGTCAGGGACACTGAAGCTTTCTTT.

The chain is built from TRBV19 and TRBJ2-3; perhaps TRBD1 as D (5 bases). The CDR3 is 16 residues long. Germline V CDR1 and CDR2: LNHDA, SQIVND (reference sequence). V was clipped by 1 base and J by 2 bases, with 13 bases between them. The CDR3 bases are TGTGCCAGTAGTATAGGCAGGGCCCCCTTCACAGATACGCAGTATTTT. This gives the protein CASSIGRAPFTDTQYF.